This T cell receptor (beta chain) derives from a study of blood T cell repertoires in COVID-19. The method was immunoSEQ multiplex PCR; TCRdb's version includes in-frame clones alone and lacks a portion of them. The repertoire consists of 200,000 to 250,000 clones, with 80% to 90% occurring once and the leading ten covering around 7%. The sample taken for sequencing was peripheral blood. The clonotype originates from a woman of 80 years or more with COVID-19, enrolled during active disease.

The CDR3 DNA is TGTGCCAGCAGTAGGTATGGGACAGGGAATTCACCCCTCCACTTT. Its translation is CASSRYGTGNSPLHF. The rearrangement uses TRBV28 and TRBJ1-6, with 9 bases lining up with TRBD1. Germline values: CDR1 MDHEN, CDR2 SYDVKM. J lost 7 bases, V lost 5 bases, and 6 bases had no gene match. This CDR3 comprises 15 residues.